This T cell receptor (beta chain) was obtained from a study of T cell changes during pregnancy in multiple sclerosis. Assay: immunoSEQ multiplex PCR; the TCRdb copy retains only in-frame clones and omits some. The profile covers around 60,000 clones, with 85% to 95% appearing a single time and 0.36% taken by the ten largest. Germline CDR1 SGDLS, CDR2 YYNGEE. The CDR3 runs 15 residues. V lost 3 bases and J lost 4; bases outside the gene matches: 4. J is TRBJ2-1 and V is TRBV9, with 10 bases matching TRBD2. This specimen consisted of CD4+ T cells from peripheral blood mononuclear cells, obtained before pregnancy. The sequence was collected from a female donor with multiple sclerosis, enrolled in a pregnancy study. CDR3 bases: TGTGCCAGCAGCGGCGGACTAGCGGCTTACAATGAGCAGTTCTTC. Protein sequence: CASSGGLAAYNEQFF.